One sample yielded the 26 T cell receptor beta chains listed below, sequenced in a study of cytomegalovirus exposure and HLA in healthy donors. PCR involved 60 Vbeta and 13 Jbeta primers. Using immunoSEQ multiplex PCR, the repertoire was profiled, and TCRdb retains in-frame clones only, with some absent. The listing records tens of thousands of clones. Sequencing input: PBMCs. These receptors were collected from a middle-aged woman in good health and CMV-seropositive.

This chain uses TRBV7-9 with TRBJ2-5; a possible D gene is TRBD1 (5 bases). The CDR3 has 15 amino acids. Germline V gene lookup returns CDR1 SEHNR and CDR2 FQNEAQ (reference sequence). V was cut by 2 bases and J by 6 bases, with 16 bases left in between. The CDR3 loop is CASSLPRVSLKTQYF. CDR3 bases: TGTGCCAGCAGCTTACCCAGGGTGTCCCTGAAGACCCAGTACTTC.

As DNA, the CDR3 is TGTGCCAGCAGTTTAAGTAGCGGGAGTGGGTCCTACGAGCAGTACTTC. Protein: CASSLSSGSGSYEQYF. This chain joins TRBV27 and TRBJ2-7, with TRBD2 matching 9 bases. V lost 2 bases, J lost 1 base, and 6 bases stayed unmatched. Germline V gene data show CDR1 as MNHEY and CDR2 as SMNVEV (reference sequence). The length of the CDR3 is 16 residues.

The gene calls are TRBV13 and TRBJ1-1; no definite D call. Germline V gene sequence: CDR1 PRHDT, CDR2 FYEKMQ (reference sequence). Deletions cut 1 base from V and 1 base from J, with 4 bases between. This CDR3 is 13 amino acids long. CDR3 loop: CASSLERNTEAFF. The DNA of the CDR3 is TGTGCCAGCAGCTTAGAGAGGAACACTGAAGCTTTCTTT.

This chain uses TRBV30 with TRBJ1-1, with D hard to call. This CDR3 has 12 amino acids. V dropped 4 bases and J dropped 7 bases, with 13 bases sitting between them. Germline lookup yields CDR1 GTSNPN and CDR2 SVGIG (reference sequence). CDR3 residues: CAWTRGRGEAFF. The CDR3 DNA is TGTGCCTGGACTCGGGGTAGAGGTGAAGCTTTCTTT.

The CDR3 region is CASPSGGSYEQYF. CDR3 in DNA: TGTGCAAGTCCGTCGGGGGGGTCCTACGAGCAGTACTTC. The chain is built from TRBV12-2 and TRBJ2-7; TRBD2, the D gene given by the table, was not confirmed from the DNA. TRBV12-2 is listed as a pseudogene. This CDR3 is built from 13 residues.

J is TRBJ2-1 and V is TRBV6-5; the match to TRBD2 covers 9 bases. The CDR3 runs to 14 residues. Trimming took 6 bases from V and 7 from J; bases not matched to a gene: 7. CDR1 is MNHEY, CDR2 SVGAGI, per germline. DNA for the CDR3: TGTGCCAGCAGCGATAGCGGGGGCTGGAATGAGCAGTTCTTC. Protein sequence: CASSDSGGWNEQFF.

The CDR3 region is CASRGAGAPPYEQYF. CDR3 sequence (DNA): TGTGCCAGCCGTGGAGCGGGAGCGCCGCCCTACGAGCAGTACTTC. The V call is TRBV7-2, the J call TRBJ2-7; 8 nucleotides agree with TRBD2. Germline values: CDR1 SGHTA, CDR2 FQGNSA. The ends lost 8 bases at V and 2 bases at J; junction bases unmatched: 11. The CDR3 spans 15 residues.

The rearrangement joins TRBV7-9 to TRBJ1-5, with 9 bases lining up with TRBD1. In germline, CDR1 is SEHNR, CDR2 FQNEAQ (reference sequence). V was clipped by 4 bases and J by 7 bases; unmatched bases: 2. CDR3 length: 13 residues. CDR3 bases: TGTGCCAGCAGCTCGGGACAGGGCCAGCCCCAGCATTTT. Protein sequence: CASSSGQGQPQHF.

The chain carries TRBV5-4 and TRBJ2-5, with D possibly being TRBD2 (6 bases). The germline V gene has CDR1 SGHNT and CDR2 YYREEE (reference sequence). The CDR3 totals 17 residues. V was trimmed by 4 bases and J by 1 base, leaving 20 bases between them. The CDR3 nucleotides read TGTGCCAGCAGCCCCTGGGAGGCTAGCGAGCCCCAAGAGACCCAGTACTTC. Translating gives CASSPWEASEPQETQYF.

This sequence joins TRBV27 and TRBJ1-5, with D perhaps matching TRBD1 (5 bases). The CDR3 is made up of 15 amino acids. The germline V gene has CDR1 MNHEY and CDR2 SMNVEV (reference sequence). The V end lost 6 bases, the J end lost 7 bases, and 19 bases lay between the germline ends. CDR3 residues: CASSPGTRRGQPQHF. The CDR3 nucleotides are TGTGCCAGCAGCCCCGGGACCCGGCGGGGACAGCCCCAGCATTTT.

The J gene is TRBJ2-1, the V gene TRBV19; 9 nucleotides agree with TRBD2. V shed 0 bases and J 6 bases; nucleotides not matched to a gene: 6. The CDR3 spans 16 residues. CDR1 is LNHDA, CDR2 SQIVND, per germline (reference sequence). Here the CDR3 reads CASSIEGSGRLNEQFF. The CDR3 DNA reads TGTGCCAGTAGTATAGAAGGGAGCGGGAGGCTCAATGAGCAGTTCTTC.

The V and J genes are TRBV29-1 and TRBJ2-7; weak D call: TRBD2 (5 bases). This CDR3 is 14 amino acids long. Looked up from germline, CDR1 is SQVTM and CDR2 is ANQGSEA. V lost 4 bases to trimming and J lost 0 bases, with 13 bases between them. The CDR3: CSVVPADSSYEQYF. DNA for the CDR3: TGCAGCGTTGTGCCGGCGGACTCCTCCTACGAGCAGTACTTC.

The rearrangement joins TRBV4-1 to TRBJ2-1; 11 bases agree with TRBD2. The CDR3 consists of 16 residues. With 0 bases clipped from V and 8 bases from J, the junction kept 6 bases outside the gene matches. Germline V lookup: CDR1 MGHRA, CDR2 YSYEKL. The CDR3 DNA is TGCGCCAGCAGCCAAGACGTAGCGGGAGGGCAGGATGAGCAGTTCTTC. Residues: CASSQDVAGGQDEQFF.

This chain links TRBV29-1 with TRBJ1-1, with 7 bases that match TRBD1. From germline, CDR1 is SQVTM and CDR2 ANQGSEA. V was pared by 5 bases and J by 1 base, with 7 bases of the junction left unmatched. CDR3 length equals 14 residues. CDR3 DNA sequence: TGCAGCGTTCGTGCGAGGACAGGGAACACTGAAGCTTTCTTT. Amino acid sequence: CSVRARTGNTEAFF.

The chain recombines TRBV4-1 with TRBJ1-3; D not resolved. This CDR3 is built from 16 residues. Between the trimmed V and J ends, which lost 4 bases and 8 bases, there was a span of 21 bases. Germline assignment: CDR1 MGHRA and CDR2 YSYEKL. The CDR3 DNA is TGCGCCAGCAGCCGAGCGAGCACCTCTAATGAATACACCATATATTTT. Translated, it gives CASSRASTSNEYTIYF.

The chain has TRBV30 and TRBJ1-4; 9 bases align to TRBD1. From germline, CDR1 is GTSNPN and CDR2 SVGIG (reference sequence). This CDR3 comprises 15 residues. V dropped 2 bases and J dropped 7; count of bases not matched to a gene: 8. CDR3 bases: TGTGCCTGGAGTATTACAGGGGGCCATGCTGAAAAACTGTTTTTT. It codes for CAWSITGGHAEKLFF.

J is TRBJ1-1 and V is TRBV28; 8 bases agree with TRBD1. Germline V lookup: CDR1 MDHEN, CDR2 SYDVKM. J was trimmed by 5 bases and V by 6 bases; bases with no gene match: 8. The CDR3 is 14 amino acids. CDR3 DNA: TGTGCCAGCAGGCTGGACAGGGTTGAGACTGAAGCTTTCTTT. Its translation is CASRLDRVETEAFF.

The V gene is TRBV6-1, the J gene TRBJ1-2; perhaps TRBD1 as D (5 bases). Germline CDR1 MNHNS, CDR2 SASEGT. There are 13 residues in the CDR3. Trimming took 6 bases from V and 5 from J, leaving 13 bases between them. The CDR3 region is CASRYTQGYGYTF. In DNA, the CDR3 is TGTGCCAGCAGGTACACCCAGGGTTATGGCTACACCTTC.

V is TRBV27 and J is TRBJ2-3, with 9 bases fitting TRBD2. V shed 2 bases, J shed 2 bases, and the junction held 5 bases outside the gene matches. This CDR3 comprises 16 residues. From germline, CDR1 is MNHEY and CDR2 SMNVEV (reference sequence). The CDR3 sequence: CASSLRGRAFTDTQYF. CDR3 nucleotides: TGTGCCAGCAGTTTACGCGGGAGGGCCTTCACAGATACGCAGTATTTT.

CDR3 sequence: CASHTGYTQYF. The CDR3 nucleotides are TGTGCATCCCACACGGGGTACACGCAGTATTTT. The rearrangement joins TRBV30 to TRBJ2-3; tentatively, D is TRBD2 (5 bases). The CDR3 has 11 residues. Germline V gene lookup returns CDR1 GTSNPN and CDR2 SVGIG (reference sequence).

The CDR3 region is CASSLEQAHNEQFF. The CDR3 DNA sequence: TGCGCCAGCAGCTTGGAACAGGCCCACAATGAGCAGTTCTTC. V gene TRBV5-1 combines with J gene TRBJ2-1; a weak D match, TRBD1 (5 bases). The germline V gene encodes CDR1 SGHRS and CDR2 YFSETQ. Between the trimmed V and J ends, which lost 0 bases and 5 bases, there was a span of 9 bases. The length of the CDR3 is 14 residues. The complete variable domain, with remaining parts taken from reference TRBV5-1 and TRBJ2-1, reads KAGVTQTPRYLIKTRGQQVTLSCSPISGHRSVSWYQQTPGQGLQFLFEYFSETQRNKGNFPGRFSGRQFSNSRSEMNVSTLELGDSALYLCASSLEQAHNEQFFGPGTRLTVL.

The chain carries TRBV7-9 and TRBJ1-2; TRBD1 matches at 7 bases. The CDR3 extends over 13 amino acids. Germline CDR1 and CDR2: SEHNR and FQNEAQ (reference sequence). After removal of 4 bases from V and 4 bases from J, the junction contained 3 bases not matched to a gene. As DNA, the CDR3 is TGTGCCAGCAGCTCCGACAGGGTCTATGGCTACACCTTC. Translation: CASSSDRVYGYTF.

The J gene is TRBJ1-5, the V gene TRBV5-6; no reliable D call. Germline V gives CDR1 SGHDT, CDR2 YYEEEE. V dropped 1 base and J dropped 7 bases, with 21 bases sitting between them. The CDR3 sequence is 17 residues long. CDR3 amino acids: CASSLSAHNLLAQPQHF. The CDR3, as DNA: TGTGCCAGCAGCTTGTCGGCACATAACCTTTTAGCCCAGCCCCAGCATTTT.

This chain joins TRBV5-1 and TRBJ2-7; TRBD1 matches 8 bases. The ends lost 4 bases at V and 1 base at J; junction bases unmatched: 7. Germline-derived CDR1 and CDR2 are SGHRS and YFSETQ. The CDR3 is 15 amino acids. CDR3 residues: CASSPRQGTSYEQYF. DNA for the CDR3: TGCGCCAGCAGCCCTCGACAGGGGACATCCTACGAGCAGTACTTC.

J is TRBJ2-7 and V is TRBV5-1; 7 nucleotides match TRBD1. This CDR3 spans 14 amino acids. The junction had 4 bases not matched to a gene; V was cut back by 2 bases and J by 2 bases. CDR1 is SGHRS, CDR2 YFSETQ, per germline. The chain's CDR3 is CASSFTGQAYEQYF. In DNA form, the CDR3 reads TGCGCCAGCAGCTTCACCGGACAGGCCTACGAGCAGTACTTC. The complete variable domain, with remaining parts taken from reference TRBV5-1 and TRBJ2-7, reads KAGVTQTPRYLIKTRGQQVTLSCSPISGHRSVSWYQQTPGQGLQFLFEYFSETQRNKGNFPGRFSGRQFSNSRSEMNVSTLELGDSALYLCASSFTGQAYEQYFGPGTRLTVT.

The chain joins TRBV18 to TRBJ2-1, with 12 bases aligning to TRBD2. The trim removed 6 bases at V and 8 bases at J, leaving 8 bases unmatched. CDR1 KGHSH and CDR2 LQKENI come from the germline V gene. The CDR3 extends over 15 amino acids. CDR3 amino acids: CASSPGLAGSHEQFF. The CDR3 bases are TGTGCCAGCTCTCCGGGACTAGCGGGTTCACATGAGCAGTTCTTC.